The 24 T cell receptor beta chains reported below all come from one sample, sequenced in a study of regulatory T cells in long-lasting Graves disease. Documented time point: newly diagnosed GD, antithyroid drugs for less than 3 months. Researchers made the TCR library from RNA that was extracted from PBMCs. HTBI primers from iRepertoire and Arm-PCR of CDR3 regions yielded the TCR beta libraries. TCRdb reprocessed the multiplex PCR reads via MiXCR and lists one record per CDR3 protein. This sample yields about 610,000 distinct CDR3 sequences, of which approximately 16% are seen a single time; around 13% belongs to the top ten. The same specimen was also included in a second study, on T cells in Graves' hyperthyroidism and ophthalmopathy.

The material was peripheral blood mononuclear cells (PBMCs), obtained at new diagnosis, from a patient treated with antithyroid drugs. Receptors were obtained from a man aged 18 to 30 with Graves disease.

This clonotype has more than one count but fewer than ten. The CDR3 here is CASRTRRDTGELFF. CDR3 nucleotide sequence: TGTGCCAGCAGAACGAGGCGCGACACCGGGGAGCTGTTTTTT. J is TRBJ2-2 and V is TRBV6-2 or TRBV6-3; D gene ambiguous. CDR3 length: 14 amino acids. CDR1 is MNHEY, CDR2 SVGEGT, per germline. Trimming stripped 6 bases from V and 3 bases from J, with 11 bases between.

This chain uses TRBV4-2 with TRBJ1-4; D is uncertain. The CDR3 loop spans 15 amino acids. In germline, CDR1 is LGHNA, CDR2 YNFKEQ. V lost 0 bases, J lost 7 bases, and 12 bases lay in between. The CDR3: CASSQEAAAGEKLFF. The DNA of the CDR3 is TGTGCCAGCAGCCAAGAGGCGGCGGCGGGTGAAAAACTGTTTTTT.

This chain uses TRBV18 with TRBJ2-7; 8 positions agree with TRBD1. The CDR3 sequence is 14 residues long. V was clipped by 6 bases and J by 5 bases; unmatched bases: 9. Germline V gene lookup returns CDR1 KGHSH and CDR2 LQKENI. CDR3 sequence reads: CASSRTGMVDEQYF. For the CDR3, the DNA is TGTGCCAGCTCCAGGACAGGGATGGTGGACGAGCAGTACTTC. Supplemented by reference TRBV18 and TRBJ2-7, the full variable domain reads NAGVMQNPRHLVRRRGQEARLRCSPMKGHSHVYWYRQLPEEGLKFMVYLQKENIIDESGMPKERFSAEFPKEGPSILRIQQVVRGDSAAYFCASSRTGMVDEQYFGPGTRLTVT.

Turning to this clonotype: At one end, the junction sequence differs from germline, possibly due to a read error. The chain carries TRBV12-3 or TRBV12-4 and TRBJ2-7; the match to TRBD2 covers 11 bases. The length of the CDR3 is 15 residues. CDR3 residues: CASRAGTSGSHEQYF. The CDR3 region has the DNA TGTGCCAGCAGGGCCGGGACTAGCGGCTCCCACGAGCAGTACTTC.

The J gene is TRBJ1-6, the V gene TRBV5-4; 8 nucleotides match TRBD1. Germline CDR1 reads SGHNT; CDR2 reads YYREEE (reference sequence). CDR3 length: 15 residues. With V trimmed by 0 bases and J by 10 bases, 6 bases remained unmatched. In DNA form, the CDR3 reads TGTGCCAGCAGCTTGGGTGGACAGGGCTGGTCACCCCTCCACTTT. Encoded protein: CASSLGGQGWSPLHF. The entire variable domain, with the rest obtained from reference TRBV5-4 and TRBJ1-6, is as follows: ETGVTQSPTHLIKTRGQQVTLRCSSQSGHNTVSWYQQALGQGPQFIFQYYREEENGRGNFPPRFSGLQFPNYSSELNVNALELDDSALYLCASSLGGQGWSPLHFGNGTRLTVT.

The chain recombines TRBV20-1 with TRBJ2-2; D may match TRBD1 or TRBD2 (5 bases each). The CDR3 contains 13 residues. Germline V lookup: CDR1 DFQATT, CDR2 SNEGSKA (reference sequence). The V end lost 1 base, the J end lost 5 bases, and 8 bases lay between the germline ends. CDR3 DNA sequence: TGCAGTGCTAGAGCGGGACGGACCGGGGAGCTGTTTTTT. Translating gives CSARAGRTGELFF.

This clonotype was seen a handful of times. One end of the junction fails to match germline, which may point to a read error. This chain joins TRBV10-3 and TRBJ2-3, with 8 nucleotides matching TRBD2. This CDR3 has 14 amino acids. Per the germline V gene, CDR1 is ENHRY and CDR2 is SYGVKD. CDR3 amino acids: CAINEAGGVDTQYF. The CDR3 nucleotides are TGTGCCATCAATGAGGCGGGAGGTGTAGATACGCAGTATTTT.

In its sample, this clonotype was seen a few times. V usage is TRBV7-8 and J usage is TRBJ2-1; 13 bases are a match to TRBD2. Trimming cost V 2 bases and J 0 bases; bases outside gene matches: 4. CDR3 size: 18 residues. Germline CDR1 reads SGHVS; CDR2 reads FQNEAQ. This chain's CDR3 is CASSLLLAGGSSYNEQFF. The CDR3 DNA follows: TGTGCCAGCAGCTTACTACTAGCGGGAGGGAGCTCCTACAATGAGCAGTTCTTC.

This clonotype was detected only a few times. The rearrangement links TRBV6-2 or TRBV6-3 to TRBJ1-3, with 8 nucleotides matching TRBD1. The V gene's germline CDR1 is MNHEY and CDR2 SVGEGT. The CDR3 contains 16 residues. Trimming removed 7 bases from V and 4 bases from J; junction bases left unmatched: 12. CDR3 sequence (DNA): TGTGCCAGCACCACCCCCCAGGGGGCGTTGGGAAACACCATATATTTT. Amino acid sequence: CASTTPQGALGNTIYF.

This clonotype was counted ten times or more. The rearrangement links TRBV6-5 to TRBJ2-5; D is ambiguous. Germline V CDR1 and CDR2: MNHEY, SVGAGI. The CDR3 is made up of 14 amino acids. Trimming removed 0 bases at V and 5 bases at J, with 10 bases between. CDR3 DNA sequence: TGTGCCAGCAGTTACTCCAGGCCGCCGGAGACCCAGTACTTC. As protein: CASSYSRPPETQYF.

This chain uses TRBV12-3 or TRBV12-4 with TRBJ1-1; 10 bases map to TRBD1. The junction had 12 bases not matched to a gene; V was cut back by 5 bases and J by 0 bases. CDR3 size: 18 residues. The CDR3 sequence: CASSTGTGVDGVNTEAFF. DNA for the CDR3: TGTGCCAGCAGTACCGGGACAGGGGTGGATGGGGTGAACACTGAAGCTTTCTTT.

This chain joins TRBV7-2 and TRBJ2-7; tentative D call: TRBD2 (5 bases). Germline V gene data show CDR1 as SGHTA and CDR2 as FQGNSA. Trimming took 5 bases from V and 0 from J, leaving 14 bases between them. The CDR3 is made up of 15 amino acids. This CDR3 is CASSPSGKSSYEQYF. The CDR3 DNA reads as TGTGCCAGCAGCCCCAGCGGCAAGAGCTCCTACGAGCAGTACTTC. Full variable domain (outside the CDR3, taken from reference TRBV7-2 and TRBJ2-7): GAGVSQSPSNKVTEKGKDVELRCDPISGHTALYWYRQSLGQGLEFLIYFQGNSAPDKSGLPSDRFSAERTGGSVSTLTIQRTQQEDSAVYLCASSPSGKSSYEQYFGPGTRLTVT.

This clonotype has just a few counts. The chain uses TRBV7-9 and TRBJ1-4, with D perhaps TRBD1 (6 bases). The V end lost 1 base, the J end lost 10 bases, and 13 bases lay between the germline ends. Germline-derived CDR1 and CDR2 are SEHNR and FQNEAQ (reference sequence). The CDR3 has 14 residues. CDR3 protein: CASSLDLQGGKLFF. CDR3 DNA: TGTGCCAGCAGCTTAGACCTACAGGGCGGAAAACTGTTTTTT.

The gene calls are TRBV18 and TRBJ1-4; the D is unclear. V lost 3 bases to trimming and J lost 4 bases, with 6 bases between them. Germline assignment: CDR1 KGHSH and CDR2 LQKENI. The CDR3 loop spans 13 amino acids. In DNA form, the CDR3 reads TGTGCCAGCTCACCTCTGAGTAATGAAAAACTGTTTTTT. Translated, it gives CASSPLSNEKLFF. The full variable domain, rest sourced from reference TRBV18 and TRBJ1-4, is NAGVMQNPRHLVRRRGQEARLRCSPMKGHSHVYWYRQLPEEGLKFMVYLQKENIIDESGMPKERFSAEFPKEGPSILRIQQVVRGDSAAYFCASSPLSNEKLFFGSGTQLSVL.

The rearrangement links TRBV20-1 to TRBJ2-7, with D possibly TRBD1 on 5 matching bases. Germline V gene data show CDR1 as DFQATT and CDR2 as SNEGSKA (reference sequence). The CDR3 contains 14 residues. V was shortened by 0 bases and J by 4 bases, with 13 bases between the two germline ends. For the CDR3, the DNA is TGCAGTGCTAGAGATATCGGACATACTTACGAGCAGTACTTC. It yields the protein CSARDIGHTYEQYF.

V and J are TRBV20-1 and TRBJ2-7; 7 bases fit TRBD2. CDR3 length: 14 amino acids. From germline, CDR1 is DFQATT and CDR2 SNEGSKA (reference sequence). V gave up 5 bases and J gave up 0 bases; unmatched junction bases: 7. This CDR3 reads CSAAGTTSSYEQYF. The CDR3 bases are TGCAGTGCTGCCGGGACTACGAGCTCCTACGAGCAGTACTTC.

The chain uses TRBV6-1 and TRBJ1-4, with 8 bases identical to TRBD1. The CDR3 covers 17 residues. V dropped 10 bases and J dropped 5; count of bases not matched to a gene: 18. Germline V gene sequence: CDR1 MNHNS, CDR2 SASEGT. CDR3 amino acids: CATALWTGPARNEKLFF. Here the CDR3 DNA reads TGTGCCACCGCACTTTGGACAGGGCCTGCTCGAAATGAAAAACTGTTTTTT.

The table lists this clonotype with a few counts. The J gene is TRBJ2-7, the V gene TRBV5-1; 10 bases fit TRBD1. J gave up 3 bases and V 0 bases, and 6 bases lay outside the gene matches. The CDR3 runs to 16 residues. CDR1 is SGHRS and CDR2 is YFSETQ in the germline V gene. In DNA form, the CDR3 reads TGCGCCAGCAGCTTGGCGCCCGGGACAGGGGTCTACGAGCAGTACTTC. This codes for CASSLAPGTGVYEQYF.

The chain couples TRBV5-1 to TRBJ2-1; 11 positions agree with TRBD2. The CDR3 spans 15 residues. V was pared by 0 bases and J by 10 bases, with 6 bases of the junction left unmatched. Germline V lookup: CDR1 SGHRS, CDR2 YFSETQ. The CDR3 bases are TGCGCCAGCAGCTTGGTAGCGGGAGGGTCCAAGGAGCAGTTCTTC. Protein product: CASSLVAGGSKEQFF. Full variable domain (outside the CDR3, taken from reference TRBV5-1 and TRBJ2-1): KAGVTQTPRYLIKTRGQQVTLSCSPISGHRSVSWYQQTPGQGLQFLFEYFSETQRNKGNFPGRFSGRQFSNSRSEMNVSTLELGDSALYLCASSLVAGGSKEQFFGPGTRLTVL.

The table lists this clonotype with many counts. This chain connects TRBV7-9 to TRBJ2-7, with D hard to call. V dropped 2 bases and J dropped 3 bases, with 11 bases sitting between them. CDR1 is SEHNR, CDR2 FQNEAQ, per germline (reference sequence). CDR3 length: 14 amino acids. CDR3 sequence reads: CASSLKSEIYEQYF. The CDR3 bases are TGTGCCAGCAGCTTAAAGTCGGAGATCTACGAGCAGTACTTC.

This clonotype was picked up many times. The rearrangement joins TRBV14 to TRBJ2-3; TRBD2 aligns across 10 bases. From germline, CDR1 is SGHDN and CDR2 FVKESK. V lost 6 bases and J lost 4; bases outside the gene matches: 4. The CDR3 consists of 14 residues. CDR3 amino acids: CASSLAGGSDTQYF. The CDR3 DNA is TGTGCCAGCAGTTTAGCGGGAGGATCAGATACGCAGTATTTT.

This clonotype was seen a few times. The chain uses TRBV7-2 and TRBJ2-3; TRBD2 aligns across 8 bases. Trimming at V came to 5 bases and at J to 8 bases, leaving 18 bases not matched to a gene. Per germline, CDR1 SGHTA and CDR2 FQGNSA. The CDR3 is 17 amino acids. The CDR3 DNA sequence: TGTGCCAGCAGCGCCCCGGGGGGGACAACACACTTTGGTACGCAGTATTTT. It is translated as CASSAPGGTTHFGTQYF.

There are many counts of this clonotype. V gene TRBV12-3 or TRBV12-4 combines with J gene TRBJ1-1, with D unresolved. The ends were cut back, 1 base at V and 0 bases at J, with 6 bases in the middle. The CDR3 totals 14 residues. CDR3 protein: CASSLGQVNTEAFF. In DNA, the CDR3 is TGTGCCAGCAGTTTAGGTCAAGTGAACACTGAAGCTTTCTTT.

The sample holds a few counts of this clonotype. The chain couples TRBV30 to TRBJ1-1; D is uncertain. V was trimmed by 0 bases and J by 5 bases, leaving 13 bases between them. The CDR3 has 14 amino acids. CDR1 GTSNPN and CDR2 SVGIG come from the germline V gene (reference sequence). The CDR3 protein is CAWSVLTRGTEAFF. The CDR3 DNA is TGTGCCTGGAGTGTACTGACGAGAGGGACTGAAGCTTTCTTT.